Shown below are 21 T cell receptor beta chains from a single sample sequenced in a study of cytotoxic CD8 clonotypes in ibrutinib-treated CLL. Assay used: immunoSEQ multiplex PCR; TCRdb lists only in-frame clones, some missing. The sample includes roughly 150,000 clones, roughly four fifths seen only once; the top ten take over 4.5%. Here the sequenced sample was PBMCs, taken after 24 months of ibrutinib treatment. These receptors were taken from a human donor with chronic lymphocytic leukemia.

The J gene is TRBJ2-1, the V gene TRBV28; 13 nucleotides align to TRBD2. This CDR3 comprises 19 residues. Germline V gene data show CDR1 as MDHEN and CDR2 as SYDVKM. Losses at the gene ends were 4 bases for V and 3 bases for J; bases not matched to a gene: 12. The CDR3 nucleotides read TGTGCCAGCAGTTCCCCATCTAGACTAGCGGGAGGAGGCTACAATGAGCAGTTCTTC. This gives the protein CASSSPSRLAGGGYNEQFF.

The rearrangement joins TRBV6-6 to TRBJ1-2; 7 positions match TRBD1. Germline CDR1 MNHNY, CDR2 SVGAGI (reference sequence). The CDR3 has 13 residues. V trimming: 10 bases; J trimming: 7 bases; junction bases outside the gene matches: 12. The CDR3 DNA reads as TGTGCCACGAGAGGGGGCGCGGATCCTGGCTACACCTTC. This codes for CATRGGADPGYTF.

The V call is TRBV4-3, the J call TRBJ2-7, with 7 positions matching TRBD1. The J segment lost 5 bases and the V segment lost 4 bases, leaving 5 bases of the junction unmatched. Germline assignment: CDR1 LGHNA and CDR2 YSLEER. The CDR3 has 13 amino acids. The CDR3 protein is CASSLEGGHEQYF. As DNA, the CDR3 is TGCGCCAGCAGCCTGGAAGGGGGCCACGAGCAGTACTTC.

This chain connects TRBV28 to TRBJ2-6, with D maybe TRBD2 (5 bases). This CDR3 is 16 amino acids long. Germline loops: CDR1 MDHEN, CDR2 SYDVKM. Trimming removed 5 bases at V and 0 bases at J, with 11 bases between. CDR3 bases: TGTGCCAGCAGTCAGAGCGGTAACTCTGGGGCCAACGTCCTGACTTTC. Translation gives CASSQSGNSGANVLTF.

The chain carries TRBV4-3 and TRBJ2-1; 7 bases map to TRBD1. Germline CDR1 and CDR2: LGHNA and YSLEER. The V and J ends lost 0 bases and 9 bases, in that order; junction bases with no gene match: 11. The CDR3 has 16 amino acids. CDR3 residues: CASSQDGAGGYAEQFF. CDR3 DNA sequence: TGCGCCAGCAGCCAAGATGGGGCAGGGGGTTATGCTGAGCAGTTCTTC.

J is TRBJ2-3 and V is TRBV7-2; D is undetermined. Germline V gene sequence: CDR1 SGHTA, CDR2 FQGNSA. The CDR3 length is 16 residues. Between the trimmed V and J ends, which lost 4 bases and 0 bases, there was a span of 14 bases. The CDR3 coding sequence is TGTGCCAGCAGCTCATCCCTAGTTACTAGCACAGATACGCAGTATTTT. This gives the protein CASSSSLVTSTDTQYF.

CDR3 sequence reads: CASSLRQGGEQFF. The CDR3 coding sequence is TGTGCCAGCAGCTTACGCCAGGGGGGTGAGCAGTTCTTC. The rearrangement links TRBV9 to TRBJ2-1, with D possibly matching TRBD1 (7 bases). Trimming removed 4 bases from V and 9 bases from J, with 14 bases in between. CDR1 and CDR2 (germline): SGDLS, YYNGEE. The CDR3 totals 13 residues. Full variable domain (outside the CDR3, taken from reference TRBV9 and TRBJ2-1): DSGVTQTPKHLITATGQRVTLRCSPRSGDLSVYWYQQSLDQGLQFLIQYYNGEERAKGNILERFSAQQFPDLHSELNLSSLELGDSALYFCASSLRQGGEQFFGPGTRLTVL.

V usage is TRBV5-1 and J usage is TRBJ1-1; D unresolved. Germline values: CDR1 SGHRS, CDR2 YFSETQ. This CDR3 contains 14 residues. V lost 0 bases and J lost 5, with 11 bases in between. The CDR3: CASSLENSFTEAFF. CDR3 nucleotide sequence: TGCGCCAGCAGCTTGGAGAACAGCTTTACTGAAGCTTTCTTT.

On this clone: The junction differs from germline at one of its ends, possibly a read error. The rearrangement uses TRBV5-3 and TRBJ1-6, with unresolved D. TRBV5-3 is classed as an ORF, of uncertain function. The CDR3 runs 13 residues. Here the CDR3 reads CASSWGLGNRLHF. The DNA for the CDR3 is TGTGCCAGCAGCTGGGGTTTAGGTAACCGGCTCCACTTT.

This chain connects TRBV29-1 to TRBJ1-1; D gene unclear. Trimming took off 6 bases at V and 1 base at J, with 15 bases between the two ends. Germline loops: CDR1 SQVTM, CDR2 ANQGSEA. The CDR3 extends over 14 amino acids. The CDR3 nucleotides are TGCAGCGTCGTTCCCGGGCTGGGGAACACTGAAGCTTTCTTT. Its translation is CSVVPGLGNTEAFF.

V is TRBV19 and J is TRBJ1-1, with D tentatively TRBD1 (5 bases). Germline V gene data show CDR1 as LNHDA and CDR2 as SQIVND (reference sequence). The CDR3 is 15 residues long. Trimming left V 5 bases short and J 4 bases short, with 17 bases between. The CDR3 DNA sequence: TGTGCCAGTAGTCCCAACGTGGGGGGTTCCACTGAAGCTTTCTTT. Protein sequence: CASSPNVGGSTEAFF. The whole variable domain, remainder taken from reference TRBV19 and TRBJ1-1, is DGGITQSPKYLFRKEGQNVTLSCEQNLNHDAMYWYRQDPGQGLRLIYYSQIVNDFQKGDIAEGYSVSREKKESFPLTVTSAQKNPTAFYLCASSPNVGGSTEAFFGQGTRLTVV.

This clone was seen only once. This chain joins TRBV29-1 and TRBJ1-2, with unresolved D. This CDR3 is 12 amino acids long. V was shortened by 4 bases and J by 2 bases, with 8 bases between the two germline ends. CDR1 is SQVTM, CDR2 ANQGSEA, per germline. CDR3 sequence reads: CSVVWSNYGYTF. The CDR3 DNA reads TGCAGCGTTGTCTGGTCAAACTATGGCTACACCTTC.

The V and J genes are TRBV9 and TRBJ1-1; TRBD1 aligns across 10 bases. The CDR3 length is 23 residues. The germline V gene has CDR1 SGDLS and CDR2 YYNGEE. Losses at the gene ends were 3 bases for V and 0 bases for J; bases not matched to a gene: 26. CDR3 nucleotide sequence: TGTGCCAGCAGCGCTAATGCCGCCATCGTGAGACAGGGGGCCGGGCGCATGAACACTGAAGCTTTCTTT. Amino acids: CASSANAAIVRQGAGRMNTEAFF.

The chain employs TRBV6-1 and TRBJ2-3; the match to TRBD2 covers 9 bases. CDR1 is MNHNS and CDR2 is SASEGT in the germline V gene. J lost 6 bases, V lost 6 bases, and 10 bases had no gene match. CDR3 length equals 15 residues. CDR3 sequence reads: CASRETSGPEDTQYF. In DNA form, the CDR3 reads TGTGCCAGCAGGGAGACTAGCGGACCTGAGGATACGCAGTATTTT.

This chain joins TRBV28 and TRBJ2-6; D tentatively reads TRBD1 or TRBD2 (6 bases each). Trimming took 3 bases from V and 2 from J, leaving 17 bases between them. Germline V lookup: CDR1 MDHEN, CDR2 SYDVKM. There are 18 residues in the CDR3. CDR3 nucleotide sequence: TGTGCCAGCAGTTTGTTGAGGGGGGCCGGTGCTGGGGCCAACGTCCTGACTTTC. Residues: CASSLLRGAGAGANVLTF.

The V and J genes are TRBV7-9 and TRBJ2-3; 8 nucleotides line up with TRBD2. CDR1 is SEHNR and CDR2 is FQNEAQ in the germline V gene (reference sequence). The CDR3 spans 16 residues. With V trimmed by 5 bases and J by 0 bases, 7 bases remained unmatched. This CDR3 reads CASSLGGGPSTDTQYF. The CDR3, as DNA: TGTGCCAGCAGCCTGGGCGGGGGGCCTAGCACAGATACGCAGTATTTT.

The CDR3 spells CASSQQPTYEQYF. The CDR3 nucleotides are TGCGCCAGCAGCCAGCAGCCTACCTACGAGCAGTACTTC. This chain connects TRBV4-1 to TRBJ2-7; D unclear. CDR1 is MGHRA and CDR2 is YSYEKL in the germline V gene. V shed 3 bases and J shed 2 bases, with 8 bases lying between them. The CDR3 spans 13 residues.

This chain links TRBV7-3 with TRBJ1-3; D gene unclear. Trimming shortened V by 2 bases and J by 7 bases, and 3 bases separated the two germline ends. Germline V gene data show CDR1 as SGHTA and CDR2 as FQGTGA. The CDR3 runs to 11 residues. The CDR3 nucleotides read TGTGCCAGCAGCTTATGGAACACCATATATTTT. Protein: CASSLWNTIYF.

The chain carries TRBV28 and TRBJ2-2, with D hard to call. Germline-derived CDR1 and CDR2 are MDHEN and SYDVKM. CDR3 length: 14 residues. Trimming cost V 2 bases and J 1 base, with 5 bases left between them. DNA for the CDR3: TGTGCCAGCAGTTTAAATTGGAACACCGGGGAGCTGTTTTTT. Its protein is CASSLNWNTGELFF.

V gene TRBV21-1 combines with J gene TRBJ2-2. TRBV21-1 corresponds to a pseudogene. The CDR3 is made up of 12 amino acids. The CDR3 loop reads CASSKETGELFF. Written as DNA, the CDR3 is TGTGCCAGCAGCAAAGAGACCGGGGAGCTGTTTTTT.

The rearrangement joins TRBV15 to TRBJ2-2, with 7 positions matching TRBD1. CDR3 length: 14 amino acids. Germline V gene sequence: CDR1 LNHNV, CDR2 YYDKDF (reference sequence). Trimming cost V 2 bases and J 5 bases; bases outside gene matches: 2. The CDR3 DNA follows: TGTGCCACCAGCAGAACAGGGGAGACCGGGGAGCTGTTTTTT. This codes for CATSRTGETGELFF.